These 12 T cell receptor beta chains originate from one sample sequenced in a study of blood T cell repertoires in COVID-19. The assay was immunoSEQ multiplex PCR, and TCRdb's table has in-frame clones only and misses some. The table includes roughly 280,000 clones, around 87% detected once. Sequenced sample: peripheral blood. These receptors originate from a woman aged 55-70 years with COVID-19, enrolled during active disease.

This chain links TRBV30 with TRBJ1-2; TRBD1 matches at 12 bases. From germline, CDR1 is GTSNPN and CDR2 SVGIG (reference sequence). The CDR3 contains 15 residues. V lost 4 bases to trimming and J lost 4 bases; unmatched junction nucleotides: 7. The CDR3 loop is CAWTGQGAHPYGYTF. In DNA, the CDR3 is TGTGCCTGGACGGGACAGGGGGCCCACCCCTATGGCTACACCTTC.

The CDR3 bases are TGTGCCATCAGTGAGCTAAGTCTAGCGGGAGGGTCCTACGAGCAGTACTTC. It codes for CAISELSLAGGSYEQYF. This chain joins TRBV10-3 and TRBJ2-7; TRBD2 matches at 12 bases. The germline CDR1 and CDR2 sequences are ENHRY and SYGVKD. This CDR3 contains 17 residues. Trimming cost V 2 bases and J 1 base; bases outside gene matches: 6.

V gene TRBV19 combines with J gene TRBJ1-5; a possible D gene is TRBD1 (6 bases). Trimming left V 7 bases short and J 7 bases short, with 14 bases between. In germline, CDR1 is LNHDA, CDR2 SQIVND (reference sequence). This CDR3 contains 13 residues. As DNA, the CDR3 is TGTGCCAGTAACACAGGGTCGGCCCAGCCCCAGCATTTT. Translated: CASNTGSAQPQHF.

Only one count was recorded for this clone. In DNA form, the CDR3 reads TGTGCCAGTAGTATAATCCCCGCGGGAGGGCCCTCAGATACGCAGTATTTT. Protein sequence: CASSIIPAGGPSDTQYF. The chain combines TRBV19 with TRBJ2-3; 9 bases are a match to TRBD2. J gave up 4 bases and V 2 bases, and 10 bases lay outside the gene matches. Germline V CDR1 and CDR2: LNHDA, SQIVND (reference sequence). The CDR3 totals 17 residues.

V is TRBV7-3 and J is TRBJ2-2; D not certain. The CDR3 spans 14 residues. V dropped 2 bases and J dropped 1 base, with 5 bases sitting between them. CDR1 and CDR2 (germline): SGHTA, FQGTGA. This chain's CDR3 is CASSLGQNTGELFF. CDR3 sequence (DNA): TGTGCCAGCAGCTTAGGCCAGAACACCGGGGAGCTGTTTTTT.

This clone was picked up one time. The chain has TRBV29-1 and TRBJ2-7, with D maybe TRBD2 (6 bases). The CDR3 sequence is 13 residues long. In germline, CDR1 is SQVTM, CDR2 ANQGSEA. V was trimmed by 3 bases and J by 0 bases, leaving 9 bases between them. The CDR3 spells CSVEEGGSYEQYF. CDR3 coding DNA: TGCAGCGTTGAGGAGGGTGGCTCCTACGAGCAGTACTTC.

V and J are TRBV4-3 and TRBJ1-2, with TRBD1 as a possible D gene (5 bases). Trimming removed 2 bases at V and 3 bases at J, with 7 bases between. This CDR3 is 13 amino acids long. Per the germline V gene, CDR1 is LGHNA and CDR2 is YSLEER. In DNA form, the CDR3 reads TGCGCCAGCAGCCAACAGGGTGACTATGGCTACACCTTC. Residues: CASSQQGDYGYTF.

CDR3 coding DNA: TGTGCCAGCAGCCGAAGACTAGCGGGAGGACCAGAGACCCAGTACTTC. It encodes CASSRRLAGGPETQYF. J is TRBJ2-5 and V is TRBV14; 13 bases fit TRBD2. Trimming removed 4 bases from V and 4 bases from J; junction bases left unmatched: 6. CDR3 length equals 16 residues. The V gene's germline CDR1 is SGHDN and CDR2 FVKESK.

This rearrangement joins TRBV27 to TRBJ1-1, with 8 positions matching TRBD1. In germline, CDR1 is MNHEY, CDR2 SMNVEV (reference sequence). V gave up 6 bases and J gave up 3 bases; unmatched junction bases: 3. The CDR3 has 13 amino acids. CDR3 bases: TGTGCCAGCAGCAGGGGGCGTTACACTGAAGCTTTCTTT. Amino acid sequence: CASSRGRYTEAFF.

The gene calls are TRBV5-1 and TRBJ2-5; weak D call: TRBD2 (5 bases). CDR3 length: 16 amino acids. V was cut by 0 bases and J by 3 bases, with 15 bases left in between. CDR1 is SGHRS and CDR2 is YFSETQ in the germline V gene. CDR3 loop: CASSLGAGGYKETQYF. CDR3 coding DNA: TGCGCCAGCAGCTTGGGGGCGGGCGGATATAAAGAGACCCAGTACTTC.

The V call is TRBV29-1, the J call TRBJ1-1; 8 nucleotides align to TRBD1. J was trimmed by 5 bases and V by 7 bases; bases with no gene match: 6. This CDR3 spans 12 amino acids. Germline CDR1 SQVTM, CDR2 ANQGSEA. The DNA for the CDR3 is TGCAGCGGTGACAGGGGAACAACTGAAGCTTTCTTT. This sequence encodes CSGDRGTTEAFF.

The V call is TRBV7-9, the J call TRBJ1-4; D unclear. In germline, CDR1 is SEHNR, CDR2 FQNEAQ (reference sequence). Trimming took 4 bases from V and 7 from J, leaving 19 bases between them. This CDR3 is 16 amino acids long. The CDR3 loop is CASSYKGPLEGEKLFF. The CDR3 bases are TGTGCCAGCAGCTACAAGGGCCCTCTAGAGGGTGAAAAACTGTTTTTT. The variable domain in full, completed from reference TRBV7-9 and TRBJ1-4, reads DTGVSQNPRHKITKRGQNVTFRCDPISEHNRLYWYRQTLGQGPEFLTYFQNEAQLEKSRLLSDRFSAERPKGSFSTLEIQRTEQGDSAMYLCASSYKGPLEGEKLFFGSGTQLSVL.